Listed below are T cell receptor beta chains from one sample, sequenced in a study of control samples from healthy donors and cancer patients. The assay was immunoSEQ multiplex PCR, and TCRdb's table has in-frame clones only and misses some. This sample yields around 75,000 clones, of which around 92% are seen a single time; over 4.5% belongs to the top ten. Sequenced sample: blood. These receptors originate from a woman between 55 and 75 years old in good health. CDR3s include the opening cysteine and the closing phenylalanine or tryptophan. The D gene is left open where the match is weak. For some rows the clone size is stated as once, few or many, or as a class when expanded; others skip it.

clone size	V gene	D gene	J gene	CDR3 DNA	CDR3 protein
NA	TRBV30	TRBD1	TRBJ2-3	TGTGCCTGGAGTCCGACAGGGGAAGGCACAGATACGCAGTATTTT	CAWSPTGEGTDTQYF
NA	TRBV27	TRBD1	TRBJ2-7	TGTGCCACCGACAGGGGGCACGAGCAGTACTTC	CATDRGHEQYF
NA	TRBV3-1/TRBV3-2	TRBD2	TRBJ2-1	TGTGCCAGCAGCCTCGTGGCTAGCGGGAGCCTGTACAATGAGCAGTTCTTC	CASSLVASGSLYNEQFF
NA	TRBV4-1	TRBD1	TRBJ1-2	TGCGCCAGCAGCCAAGGTCTTTGGACAGGGGCGGGTAACTATGGCTACACCTTC	CASSQGLWTGAGNYGYTF
NA	TRBV3-1/TRBV3-2	TRBD2	TRBJ2-7	TGTGCCAGCAGCCTCGACTACGGGAGGGCCTCCTACGAGCAGTACTTC	CASSLDYGRASYEQYF
once	TRBV13	TRBD2	TRBJ2-7	TGTGCCAGCAGCTCAGTGGGGCGGGGGGAGCAGTACTTC	CASSSVGRGEQYF
NA	TRBV2	TRBD1	TRBJ2-1	TGTGCCAGCAGTGAATTACCGACAGGGGGCGAGCAGTTCTTC	CASSELPTGGEQFF
once	TRBV2	TRBD2	TRBJ2-5	TGTGCCAGCAGTGAAATCAGCGGCTGGGGCGGGGGGACCCAGTACTTC	CASSEISGWGGGTQYF
few	TRBV12-3/TRBV12-4	NA	TRBJ1-4	TGTGCCAGCAGTTTAAGAAAGAATGAAAAACTGTTTTTT	CASSLRKNEKLFF
NA	TRBV9	NA	TRBJ1-5	TGTGCCAGCAGCGTAGTTAGGGAAAGTCAGCCCCAGCATTTT	CASSVVRESQPQHF
NA	TRBV12-3/TRBV12-4	NA	TRBJ2-3	TGTGCCAGCAGTTTAGGGCATACGCAGTATTTT	CASSLGHTQYF